The following is a T cell receptor beta chain sequence with its context. Antigen: not known. Researchers barred patients who had uncontrolled infection, other autoimmune disease, pregnancy or lactation. The PBMCs were sourced from fresh peripheral blood (around 9.3 ml). The CDR3 totals 13 residues. The V gene's germline CDR1 is DFQATT and CDR2 SNEGSKA (reference sequence). Trimming cost V 7 bases and J 2 bases; bases outside gene matches: 7. The data originate from a study of T cells in Graves' hyperthyroidism and ophthalmopathy. At the level of the study: Before treatment of any kind, peripheral blood was taken at initial diagnosis.

Whole-study findings and limits: A model using 13 V-J features told ophthalmopathy apart from stable hyperthyroidism.

Using RNA transcripts as the source, TCR beta CDR3 regions were amplified. RT-PCR in the first round (using the HTBI primer set) targeted the TCR CDR3. TCRdb ran MiXCR on the multiplex PCR reads and lists one entry per CDR3 protein. The sample lists hundreds of thousands of distinct CDR3 sequences; less than 20% were seen once. The TCR was taken from a man aged 50 or older with Graves' ophthalmopathy. The sample comprised blood. V gene TRBV20-1 combines with J gene TRBJ2-7; TRBD1 matches at 8 bases. CDR3 coding DNA: TGCAGTGTTCCGGGACAGGCCACCTACGAGCAGTACTTC. Protein sequence: CSVPGQATYEQYF.